The text below deals with one T cell receptor beta chain. Its matching antigen is unknown. This entry comes from a study of T cell responses to AZD1222 COVID-19 vaccine. The study's findings and limits: Seropositive AZD1222 recipients at baseline numbered only six or seven. Dominant at 160-218 and 743-854, vaccine-associated CD4 TCRs also spanned spike.

The method was immunoSEQ multiplex PCR; TCRdb's version includes in-frame clones alone and lacks a portion of them. The sample has 250,000 to 300,000 clones, almost 95% seen once. Sequences were derived from peripheral blood, sampled 28 days after the second AZD1222 dose. This TCR was recovered from an adult who received the AZD1222 COVID-19 vaccine.

DNA for the CDR3: TGTGCCAGCAGCCCCTCCCCACATAGCAATCAGCCCCAGCATTTT. This translates into CASSPSPHSNQPQHF. J is TRBJ1-5 and V is TRBV4-2; D remains unclear. This CDR3 is built from 15 residues. Between the trimmed V and J ends, which lost 4 bases and 0 bases, there was a span of 10 bases. Germline V lookup: CDR1 LGHNA, CDR2 YNFKEQ.